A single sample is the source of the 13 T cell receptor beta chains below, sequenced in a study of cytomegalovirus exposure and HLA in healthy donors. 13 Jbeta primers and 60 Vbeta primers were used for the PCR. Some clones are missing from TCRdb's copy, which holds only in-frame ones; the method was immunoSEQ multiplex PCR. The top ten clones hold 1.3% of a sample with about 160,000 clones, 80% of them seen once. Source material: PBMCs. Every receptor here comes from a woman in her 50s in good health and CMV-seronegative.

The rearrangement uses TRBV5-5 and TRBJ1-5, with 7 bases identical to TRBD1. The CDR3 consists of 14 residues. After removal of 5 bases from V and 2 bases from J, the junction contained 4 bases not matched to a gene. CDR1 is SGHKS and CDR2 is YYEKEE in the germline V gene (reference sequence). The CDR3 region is CASSSGTGNQPQHF. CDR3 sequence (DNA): TGTGCCAGCAGTTCAGGGACAGGCAATCAGCCCCAGCATTTT.

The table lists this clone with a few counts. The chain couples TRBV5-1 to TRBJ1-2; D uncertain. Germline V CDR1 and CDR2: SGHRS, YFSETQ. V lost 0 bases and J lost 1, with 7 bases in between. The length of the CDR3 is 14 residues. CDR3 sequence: CASSLGRINYGYTF. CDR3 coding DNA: TGCGCCAGCAGCTTGGGCAGGATTAACTATGGCTACACCTTC.

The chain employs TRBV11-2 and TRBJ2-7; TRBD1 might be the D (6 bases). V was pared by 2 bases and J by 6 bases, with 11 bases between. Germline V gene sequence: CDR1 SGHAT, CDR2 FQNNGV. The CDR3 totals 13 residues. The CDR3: CASSLLQGGEQYF. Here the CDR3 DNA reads TGTGCCAGCAGCTTACTACAGGGTGGCGAGCAGTACTTC.

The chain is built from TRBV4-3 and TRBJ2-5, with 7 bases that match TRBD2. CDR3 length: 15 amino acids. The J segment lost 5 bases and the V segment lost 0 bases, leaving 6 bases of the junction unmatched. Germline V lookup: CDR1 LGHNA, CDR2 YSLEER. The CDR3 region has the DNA TGCGCCAGCAGCCAAGATCAGGGCGGGGGTGAGACCCAGTACTTC. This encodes CASSQDQGGGETQYF.

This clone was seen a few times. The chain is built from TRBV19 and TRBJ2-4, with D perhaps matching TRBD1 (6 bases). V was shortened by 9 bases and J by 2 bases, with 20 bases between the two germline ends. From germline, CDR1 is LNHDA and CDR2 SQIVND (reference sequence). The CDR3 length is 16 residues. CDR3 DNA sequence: TGTGCCAGCCCTCCGAGGGGGTCCCGATCCAAAAACATTCAGTACTTC. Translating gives CASPPRGSRSKNIQYF.

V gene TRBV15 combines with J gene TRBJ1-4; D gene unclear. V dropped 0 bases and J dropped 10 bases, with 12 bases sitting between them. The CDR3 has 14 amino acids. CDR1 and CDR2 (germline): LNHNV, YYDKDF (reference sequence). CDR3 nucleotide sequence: TGTGCCACCAGCAGAGAGGCAATGATGGTAAAACTGTTTTTT. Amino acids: CATSREAMMVKLFF. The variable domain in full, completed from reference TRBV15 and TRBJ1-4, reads DAMVIQNPRYQVTQFGKPVTLSCSQTLNHNVMYWYQQKSSQAPKLLFHYYDKDFNNEADTPDNFQSRRPNTSFCFLDIRSPGLGDTAMYLCATSREAMMVKLFFGSGTQLSVL.

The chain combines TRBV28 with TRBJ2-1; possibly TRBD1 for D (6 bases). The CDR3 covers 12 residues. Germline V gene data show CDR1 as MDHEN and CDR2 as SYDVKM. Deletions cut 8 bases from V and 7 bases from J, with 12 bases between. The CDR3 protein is CASHATGNEQFF. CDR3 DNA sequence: TGTGCCAGCCATGCCACAGGGAATGAGCAGTTCTTC.

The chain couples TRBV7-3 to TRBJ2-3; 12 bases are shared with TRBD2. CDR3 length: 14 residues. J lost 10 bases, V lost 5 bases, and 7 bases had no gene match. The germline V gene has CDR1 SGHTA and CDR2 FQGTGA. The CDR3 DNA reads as TGTGCCAGCAGCCAAACCCTAGCGGGAGGGGCGCAGTATTTT. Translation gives CASSQTLAGGAQYF. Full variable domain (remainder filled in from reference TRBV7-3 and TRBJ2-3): GAGVSQTPSNKVTEKGKYVELRCDPISGHTALYWYRQSLGQGPEFLIYFQGTGAADDSGLPNDRFFAVRPEGSVSTLKIQRTERGDSAVYLCASSQTLAGGAQYFGPGTRLTVL.

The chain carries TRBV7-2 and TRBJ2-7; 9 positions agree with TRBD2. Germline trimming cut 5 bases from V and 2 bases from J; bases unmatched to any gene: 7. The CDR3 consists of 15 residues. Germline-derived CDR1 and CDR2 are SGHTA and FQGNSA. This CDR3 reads CASSLSSGDPYEQYF. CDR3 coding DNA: TGTGCCAGCAGCCTATCTAGCGGGGACCCCTACGAGCAGTACTTC.

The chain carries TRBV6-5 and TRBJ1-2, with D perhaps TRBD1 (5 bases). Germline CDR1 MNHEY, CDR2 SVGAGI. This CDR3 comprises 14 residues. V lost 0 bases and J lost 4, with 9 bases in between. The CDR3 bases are TGTGCCAGCAGTTACTCGGACGGGGGCTATGGCTACACCTTC. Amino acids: CASSYSDGGYGYTF.

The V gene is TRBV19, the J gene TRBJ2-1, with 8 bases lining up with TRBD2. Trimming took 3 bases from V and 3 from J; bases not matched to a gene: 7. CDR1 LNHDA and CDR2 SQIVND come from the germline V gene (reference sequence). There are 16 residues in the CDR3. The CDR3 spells CASSISAGGHYNEQFF. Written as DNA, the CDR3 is TGTGCCAGTAGTATCTCTGCGGGGGGCCACTACAATGAGCAGTTCTTC.

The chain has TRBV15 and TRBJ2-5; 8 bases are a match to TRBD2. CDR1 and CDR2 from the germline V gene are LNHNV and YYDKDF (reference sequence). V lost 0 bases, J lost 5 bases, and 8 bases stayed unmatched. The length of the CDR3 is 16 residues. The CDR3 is CATSRDKAGGRETQYF. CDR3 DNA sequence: TGTGCCACCAGCAGAGATAAGGCGGGCGGGAGGGAGACCCAGTACTTC.

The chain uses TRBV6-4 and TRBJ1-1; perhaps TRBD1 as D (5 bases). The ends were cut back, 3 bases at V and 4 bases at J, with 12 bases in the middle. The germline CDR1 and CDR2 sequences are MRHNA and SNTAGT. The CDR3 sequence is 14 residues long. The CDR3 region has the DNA TGTGCCAGCAGTGAAAAAGGAAGGGGCACTGAAGCTTTCTTT. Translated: CASSEKGRGTEAFF.